Listed here are 18 T cell receptor beta chains from one sample, sequenced in a study of blood T cell repertoires in COVID-19. The protocol was immunoSEQ multiplex PCR, while the TCRdb copy is restricted to in-frame clones and leaves out a portion. The sample records hundreds of thousands of clones, roughly 86% being singletons. Sequencing was performed on peripheral blood. The receptor set was obtained from a man between 70 and 80 years old with acute or convalescent COVID-19.

This chain connects TRBV15 to TRBJ1-5; D uncertain. V was pared by 0 bases and J by 3 bases, with 9 bases between. From germline, CDR1 is LNHNV and CDR2 YYDKDF (reference sequence). The CDR3 contains 15 residues. For the CDR3, the DNA is TGTGCCACCAGCAGAGAAAAGAGCCTCAATCAGCCCCAGCATTTT. Residues: CATSREKSLNQPQHF. The complete variable domain, with remaining parts taken from reference TRBV15 and TRBJ1-5, reads DAMVIQNPRYQVTQFGKPVTLSCSQTLNHNVMYWYQQKSSQAPKLLFHYYDKDFNNEADTPDNFQSRRPNTSFCFLDIRSPGLGDTAMYLCATSREKSLNQPQHFGDGTRLSIL.

A remark on this clone: This same CDR3 is encoded by further DNA sequences in the sample. The V and J genes are TRBV5-1 and TRBJ2-1; 8 positions agree with TRBD2. The CDR3 runs 13 residues. The trim removed 0 bases at V and 7 bases at J, leaving 0 bases unmatched. Per germline, CDR1 SGHRS and CDR2 YFSETQ. CDR3 nucleotides: TGCGCCAGCAGCTTGGCGGGGGGGAATGAGCAGTTCTTC. Protein sequence: CASSLAGGNEQFF.

This chain links TRBV6-1 with TRBJ1-1, with a possible D match to TRBD1 (6 bases). This CDR3 has 16 amino acids. Germline CDR1 is MNHNS and CDR2 is SASEGT. Trimming took 0 bases from V and 1 from J, leaving 12 bases between them. The CDR3 coding sequence is TGTGCCAGCAGTGAAGCGCGGGAGGGGGGGAACACTGAAGCTTTCTTT. Translated: CASSEAREGGNTEAFF.

This chain links TRBV2 with TRBJ1-2, with TRBD1 matching 7 bases. From germline, CDR1 is SNHLY and CDR2 FYNNEI. The CDR3 has 16 amino acids. Germline trimming cut 6 bases from V and 3 bases from J; bases unmatched to any gene: 13. CDR3: CASRRDSTVGHYGYTF. Here the CDR3 DNA reads TGTGCCAGCAGGAGGGACAGCACAGTCGGTCACTATGGCTACACCTTC.

The chain recombines TRBV28 with TRBJ1-3; possibly TRBD1 for D (5 bases). The germline CDR1 and CDR2 sequences are MDHEN and SYDVKM. The CDR3 length is 15 residues. The ends were cut back, 5 bases at V and 7 bases at J, with 18 bases in the middle. The CDR3 region has the DNA TGTGCCAGCAGTGGATTAAGTCAGGGTAGGAACACCATATATTTT. Protein product: CASSGLSQGRNTIYF.

The chain recombines TRBV28 with TRBJ1-6; 9 nucleotides agree with TRBD1. The CDR3 runs to 15 residues. Per the germline V gene, CDR1 is MDHEN and CDR2 is SYDVKM. After removal of 6 bases from V and 6 bases from J, the junction contained 6 bases not matched to a gene. This CDR3 reads CASSRRTGVNSPLHF. The CDR3 nucleotides read TGTGCCAGCAGCCGAAGGACAGGGGTTAATTCACCCCTCCACTTT.

This chain joins TRBV5-1 and TRBJ1-2, with D unclear. This CDR3 spans 13 amino acids. The V and J ends lost 4 bases and 8 bases respectively, with 15 bases between them. Germline-derived CDR1 and CDR2 are SGHRS and YFSETQ. The CDR3 nucleotides are TGCGCCAGCAGCCCGGAGGGAGTGGGAGGCTACACCTTC. Translating gives CASSPEGVGGYTF.

This clone came up once. The V gene is TRBV7-9, the J gene TRBJ2-1; TRBD1 matches 11 bases. Looked up from germline, CDR1 is SEHNR and CDR2 is FQNEAQ (reference sequence). CDR3 size: 15 residues. V lost 5 bases to trimming and J lost 2 bases; unmatched junction nucleotides: 2. The CDR3 reads CASSRTGGPYNEQFF. CDR3 bases: TGTGCCAGCAGCCGGACAGGGGGCCCCTACAATGAGCAGTTCTTC.

The rearrangement joins TRBV7-2 to TRBJ2-1, with 9 bases identical to TRBD2. V dropped 3 bases and J dropped 7; count of bases not matched to a gene: 4. The CDR3 runs to 14 residues. Germline-derived CDR1 and CDR2 are SGHTA and FQGNSA. The DNA for the CDR3 is TGTGCCAGCAGCTTGAAAGCGGGAGGAAATGAGCAGTTCTTC. Encoded protein: CASSLKAGGNEQFF.

V usage is TRBV7-9 and J usage is TRBJ1-5; D may be TRBD1 (5 bases). The CDR3 totals 14 residues. CDR1 SEHNR and CDR2 FQNEAQ come from the germline V gene (reference sequence). Trimming left V 5 bases short and J 2 bases short, with 10 bases between. CDR3 region: CASSRGVGNQPQHF. CDR3 bases: TGTGCCAGCAGCCGGGGGGTTGGCAATCAGCCCCAGCATTTT. The full variable domain, with the rest looked up from reference TRBV7-9 and TRBJ1-5, is DTGVSQNPRHKITKRGQNVTFRCDPISEHNRLYWYRQTLGQGPEFLTYFQNEAQLEKSRLLSDRFSAERPKGSFSTLEIQRTEQGDSAMYLCASSRGVGNQPQHFGDGTRLSIL.

This chain joins TRBV19 and TRBJ2-2, with 7 bases identical to TRBD1. After removal of 6 bases from V and 2 bases from J, the junction contained 6 bases not matched to a gene. Germline V gene data show CDR1 as LNHDA and CDR2 as SQIVND (reference sequence). This CDR3 comprises 15 residues. The CDR3 nucleotides read TGTGCCAGTAGCTCCGGGACAGTAAACACCGGGGAGCTGTTTTTT. It specifies CASSSGTVNTGELFF.

This clone was found once. J is TRBJ2-3 and V is TRBV4-3; a weak D match, TRBD2 (5 bases). Trimming took off 2 bases at V and 0 bases at J, with 12 bases between the two ends. Per the germline V gene, CDR1 is LGHNA and CDR2 is YSLEER. The CDR3 runs to 16 residues. The CDR3 DNA sequence: TGCGCCAGCAGCCAAAGCTCCGCGGGTAGCACAGATACGCAGTATTTT. Translating it yields CASSQSSAGSTDTQYF.

The chain joins TRBV19 to TRBJ2-7, with D perhaps matching TRBD1 (5 bases). Trimming stripped 2 bases from V and 4 bases from J, with 24 bases between. Germline V CDR1 and CDR2: LNHDA, SQIVND (reference sequence). The CDR3 loop spans 18 amino acids. The CDR3 protein is CASSISTTERQTFYEQYF. CDR3 DNA sequence: TGTGCCAGTAGTATAAGTACGACAGAGAGACAGACGTTTTACGAGCAGTACTTC.

The chain employs TRBV10-1 and TRBJ1-1; D is possibly TRBD1 (5 bases). This CDR3 is built from 13 residues. Germline V lookup: CDR1 WNHNN, CDR2 SYGVQD (reference sequence). V was shortened by 4 bases and J by 3 bases, with 9 bases between the two germline ends. CDR3 sequence (DNA): TGCGCCAGCAGTGGACAGCTTGACACTGAAGCTTTCTTT. The encoded protein is CASSGQLDTEAFF.

This rearrangement joins TRBV14 to TRBJ2-6; 9 bases are shared with TRBD1. V was clipped by 0 bases and J by 0 bases; unmatched bases: 6. The CDR3 consists of 19 residues. The germline V gene encodes CDR1 SGHDN and CDR2 FVKESK. CDR3 loop: CASSQDRTGDFSGANVLTF. CDR3 bases: TGTGCCAGCAGCCAAGACCGGACAGGGGATTTCTCTGGGGCCAACGTCCTGACTTTC. Supplemented by reference TRBV14 and TRBJ2-6, the full variable domain reads EAGVTQFPSHSVIEKGQTVTLRCDPISGHDNLYWYRRVMGKEIKFLLHFVKESKQDESGMPNNRFLAERTGGTYSTLKVQPAELEDSGVYFCASSQDRTGDFSGANVLTFGAGSRLTVL.

This rearrangement joins TRBV11-2 to TRBJ2-7; 7 nucleotides line up with TRBD1. Losses at the gene ends were 2 bases for V and 3 bases for J; bases not matched to a gene: 4. This CDR3 is 14 amino acids long. CDR1 SGHAT and CDR2 FQNNGV come from the germline V gene. The CDR3 bases are TGTGCCAGCAGCTTAAGGACAGGACTCTACGAGCAGTACTTC. Encoded protein: CASSLRTGLYEQYF. The entire variable domain, with the rest obtained from reference TRBV11-2 and TRBJ2-7, is as follows: EAGVAQSPRYKIIEKRQSVAFWCNPISGHATLYWYQQILGQGPKLLIQFQNNGVVDDSQLPKDRFSAERLKGVDSTLKIQPAKLEDSAVYLCASSLRTGLYEQYFGPGTRLTVT.

V and J are TRBV7-2 and TRBJ2-2, with 10 positions matching TRBD2. The V and J ends lost 4 bases and 1 base, in that order; junction bases with no gene match: 0. From germline, CDR1 is SGHTA and CDR2 FQGNSA. CDR3 length: 15 residues. The CDR3 sequence is CASSWTSGNTGELFF. The CDR3, as DNA: TGTGCCAGCAGCTGGACTAGCGGGAACACCGGGGAGCTGTTTTTT. Full variable domain (rest looked up from reference TRBV7-2 and TRBJ2-2): GAGVSQSPSNKVTEKGKDVELRCDPISGHTALYWYRQSLGQGLEFLIYFQGNSAPDKSGLPSDRFSAERTGGSVSTLTIQRTQQEDSAVYLCASSWTSGNTGELFFGEGSRLTVL.

The chain employs TRBV15 and TRBJ2-7, with D possibly TRBD2 on 5 matching bases. The CDR3 is 13 residues long. Germline V gives CDR1 LNHNV, CDR2 YYDKDF (reference sequence). Trimming pared 8 bases from V and 2 bases from J, leaving 13 bases between. The CDR3 region is CATGEYGPYEQYF. Here the CDR3 DNA reads TGTGCCACCGGGGAGTATGGACCCTACGAGCAGTACTTC.